Listed below are T cell receptor beta chains from one sample, sequenced in a study of blood T cell repertoires in COVID-19. Repertoires were generated with immunoSEQ multiplex PCR, while TCRdb's copy carries only in-frame clones and drops some. The sample carries hundreds of thousands of clones, 65% to 85% recorded once. Sequencing was performed on peripheral blood. Source of these receptors: a woman aged 80 or over with acute or convalescent COVID-19. CDR3s include the opening cysteine and the closing phenylalanine or tryptophan. The order of the fields is J gene, D gene, V gene, clone size, CDR3 DNA, CDR3 protein. The D gene is left open where the match is weak. Only part of the rows carry a size: once, few, many, or a class if the clone is expanded.

TRBJ2-5 | NA | TRBV30 | NA | TGTGCCTTGGAGGCGGCGAGTATGGAGACCCAGTACTTC | CALEAASMETQYF
TRBJ2-1 | NA | TRBV5-4 | NA | TGTGCCAGCAGCTTAAGTGCTGTCAGTAGGGGACTCTTGGGGGAGCAGTTCTTC | CASSLSAVSRGLLGEQFF
TRBJ1-1 | NA | TRBV6-2/TRBV6-3 | NA | TGTGCCAGCAGTCTTACCCACACCCCGAACACTGAAGCTTTCTTT | CASSLTHTPNTEAFF
TRBJ2-3 | TRBD2 | TRBV5-1 | NA | TGCGCCAGCAGCTTGGCCGTAGCGGGTGCTAGCACAGATACGCAGTATTTT | CASSLAVAGASTDTQYF
TRBJ2-3 | TRBD2 | TRBV5-1 | NA | TGCGCCAGCAGCTTGGATGGACTAGCGGACGCCCGGTGGTATTTT | CASSLDGLADARWYF
TRBJ2-2 | TRBD2 | TRBV10-3 | NA | TGTGCCATCAGTGAACCCGGGAGGGGCACCGGGGAGCTGTTTTTT | CAISEPGRGTGELFF
TRBJ2-1 | TRBD2 | TRBV4-1 | NA | TGCGCCAGCAGCCAACCGGGCCGGGGAGGGGAGCAGTTCTTC | CASSQPGRGGEQFF
TRBJ1-1 | NA | TRBV11-3 | NA | TGTGCCAGCAGCTTAGATCCGGGGTTGGACACTGAAGCTTTCTTT | CASSLDPGLDTEAFF
TRBJ1-1 | NA | TRBV11-2 | NA | TGTGCCAGCAGCTTAGCAGGGGAGAACACTGAAGCTTTCTTT | CASSLAGENTEAFF
TRBJ1-2 | TRBD1 | TRBV25-1 | NA | TGTGCCAGCAGTGACCCGACAGGGCCCTATGGCTACACCTTC | CASSDPTGPYGYTF
TRBJ1-6 | NA | TRBV27 | once | TGTGCCAGCAGTTTAGGTGCGGGGTTAGCGTATTCACCCCTCCACTTT | CASSLGAGLAYSPLHF
TRBJ1-1 | NA | TRBV7-9 | few | TGTGCCAGCAGCTCCAGAGGGGGCACTGAAGCTTTCTTT | CASSSRGGTEAFF
TRBJ2-5 | TRBD2 | TRBV24-1 | NA | TGTGCCACCAGTGTGACTAGCGGTAATCAAGAGACCCAGTACTTC | CATSVTSGNQETQYF
TRBJ2-3 | NA | TRBV18 | NA | TGTGCCAGCTCACCGGCGGGGGATACGCAGTATTTT | CASSPAGDTQYF
TRBJ2-5 | TRBD2 | TRBV11-2 | NA | TGTGCCAGCAGCTTCCATAGCGGGAGGGAGGAGACCCAGTACTTC | CASSFHSGREETQYF
TRBJ1-2 | NA | TRBV29-1 | few | TGCAGCGTTGACGGACAGATTTATGGCTACACCTTC | CSVDGQIYGYTF
TRBJ2-3 | NA | TRBV19 | few | TGTGCCAGTACTCTAGGCGGCACCACAGATACGCAGTATTTT | CASTLGGTTDTQYF
TRBJ1-3 | NA | TRBV15 | NA | TGTGCCACCAGCAGAGTGGCGGCTGGAAACACCATATATTTT | CATSRVAAGNTIYF
TRBJ2-4 | NA | TRBV6-5 | NA | TGTGCCAGCAGTTACTCCTCCGGGGACATTCAGTACTTC | CASSYSSGDIQYF
TRBJ2-3 | NA | TRBV6-5 | NA | TGTGCCAGCAGTTCCTACAGGGACACGCAGTATTTT | CASSSYRDTQYF
TRBJ2-7 | NA | TRBV6-2/TRBV6-3 | few | TGTGCCAGCAGTTACTCCCGAGACTCCCAACACTACGAGCAGTACTTC | CASSYSRDSQHYEQYF
TRBJ2-7 | NA | TRBV18 | NA | TGTGCCAGCTCATCGCAGGGATACTCCTACGAGCAGTACTTC | CASSSQGYSYEQYF
TRBJ1-1 | TRBD1 | TRBV5-8 | NA | TGTGCCAGCAGCTGGGGACAGGGAAGAAGGGAAAACACTGAAGCTTTCTTT | CASSWGQGRRENTEAFF
TRBJ2-7 | TRBD1 | TRBV7-2 | NA | TGTGCCAGCAGCTTAAGACAGGGCTCCCTTTACGAGCAGTACTTC | CASSLRQGSLYEQYF
TRBJ1-3 | NA | TRBV6-1 | few | TGTGCCAGCAGCGAATGGGGCAGTATTCTCTCTGGAAACACCATATATTTT | CASSEWGSILSGNTIYF
TRBJ1-6 | TRBD1 | TRBV28 | NA | TGTGCCAGCAGTCCCGGGACAGCGGGCGAATCACCCCTCCACTTT | CASSPGTAGESPLHF
TRBJ1-1 | TRBD1 | TRBV29-1 | NA | TGCAGCGCCTTACAGGGGGAAGGAACTGAAGCTTTCTTT | CSALQGEGTEAFF
TRBJ2-1 | NA | TRBV9 | NA | TGTGCCAGCAGCGAATTAGCGATGGGGAATGAGCAGTTCTTC | CASSELAMGNEQFF
TRBJ1-5 | NA | TRBV12-5 | NA | TGTGCTAGTGGTTTGGTAGCCCAGCCCCAGCATTTT | CASGLVAQPQHF
TRBJ1-4 | NA | TRBV3-1/TRBV3-2 | few | TGTGCCAGCAGCCAAAGGACAGAGAGGGAAAAACTGTTTTTT | CASSQRTEREKLFF
TRBJ1-5 | TRBD1 | TRBV6-5 | NA | TGTGCCAGCAAAAAACAGGGGGACGGTCAGCCCCAGCATTTT | CASKKQGDGQPQHF
TRBJ2-1 | NA | TRBV7-2 | NA | TGTGCCAGCAGCTTAACCCGCGACAATGAGCAGTTCTTC | CASSLTRDNEQFF
TRBJ1-1 | NA | TRBV30 | NA | TGTGCCTGGAGTGTCGGGGTAAACACTGAAGCTTTCTTT | CAWSVGVNTEAFF